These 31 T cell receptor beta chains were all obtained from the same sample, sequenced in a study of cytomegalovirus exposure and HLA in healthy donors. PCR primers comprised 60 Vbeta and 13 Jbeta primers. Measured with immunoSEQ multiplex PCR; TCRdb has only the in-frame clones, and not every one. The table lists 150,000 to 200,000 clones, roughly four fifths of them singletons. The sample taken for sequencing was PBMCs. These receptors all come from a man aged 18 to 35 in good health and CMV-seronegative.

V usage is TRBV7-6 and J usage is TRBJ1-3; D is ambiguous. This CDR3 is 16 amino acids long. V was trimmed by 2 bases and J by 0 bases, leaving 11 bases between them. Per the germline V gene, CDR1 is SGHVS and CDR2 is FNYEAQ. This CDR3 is CASSLIGEASGNTIYF. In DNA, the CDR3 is TGTGCCAGCAGCTTAATTGGAGAAGCCTCTGGAAACACCATATATTTT.

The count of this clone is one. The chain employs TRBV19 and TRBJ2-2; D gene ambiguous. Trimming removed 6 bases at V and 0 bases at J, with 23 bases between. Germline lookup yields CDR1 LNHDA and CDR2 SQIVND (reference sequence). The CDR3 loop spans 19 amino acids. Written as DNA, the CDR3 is TGTGCCAGTAGCGTAAAAGCCCACGTTTCAACGTCGAACACCGGGGAGCTGTTTTTT. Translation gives CASSVKAHVSTSNTGELFF.

The CDR3 loop is CASSLEALLYEQYF. The CDR3 nucleotides are TGTGCCAGCAGCTTAGAGGCCCTTCTCTACGAGCAGTACTTC. The chain carries TRBV11-2 and TRBJ2-7; D unresolved. There are 14 residues in the CDR3. Germline assignment: CDR1 SGHAT and CDR2 FQNNGV. V lost 0 bases, J lost 3 bases, and 9 bases lay in between.

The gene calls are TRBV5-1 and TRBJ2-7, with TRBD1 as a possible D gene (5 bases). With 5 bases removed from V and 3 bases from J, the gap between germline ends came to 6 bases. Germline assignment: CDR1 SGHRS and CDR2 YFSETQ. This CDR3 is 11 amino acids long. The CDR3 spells CASRDNYEQYF. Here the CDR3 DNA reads TGCGCCAGCAGGGACAACTACGAGCAGTACTTC.

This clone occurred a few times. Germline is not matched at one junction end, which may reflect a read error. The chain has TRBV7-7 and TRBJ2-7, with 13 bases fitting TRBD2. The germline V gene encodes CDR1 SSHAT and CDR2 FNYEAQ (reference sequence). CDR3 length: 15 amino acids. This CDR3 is CASSSGLAGAYEQYF. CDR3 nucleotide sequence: TGTGCTAGCAGCTCTGGACTAGCGGGGGCCTACGAGCAGTACTTC.

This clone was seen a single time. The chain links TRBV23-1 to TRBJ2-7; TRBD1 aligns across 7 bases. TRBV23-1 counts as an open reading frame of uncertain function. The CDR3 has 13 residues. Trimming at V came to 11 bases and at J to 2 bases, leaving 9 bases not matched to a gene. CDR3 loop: CAGLPDRAYEQYF. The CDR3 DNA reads TGCGCCGGGCTCCCTGACAGGGCCTACGAGCAGTACTTC.

The CDR3 sequence: CASSTRDSFSYNEQFF. The DNA for the CDR3 is TGTGCCAGCAGCACCCGCGATAGTTTCTCCTACAATGAGCAGTTCTTC. This chain connects TRBV9 to TRBJ2-1; D is uncertain. CDR1 and CDR2 from the germline V gene are SGDLS and YYNGEE. CDR3 length: 16 amino acids. V was clipped by 4 bases and J by 0 bases, with 14 bases between them.

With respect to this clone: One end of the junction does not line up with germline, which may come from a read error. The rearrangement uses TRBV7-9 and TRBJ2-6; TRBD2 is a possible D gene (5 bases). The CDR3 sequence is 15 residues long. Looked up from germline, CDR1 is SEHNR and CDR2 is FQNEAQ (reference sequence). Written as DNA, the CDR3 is TGTTCCAGCAGCCGGGATCCCTCTGGGGCCAACGTCCTGACTTTC. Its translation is CSSSRDPSGANVLTF.

This CDR3 is CASSRQGPDTEAFF. CDR3 sequence (DNA): TGTGCCAGCTCACGGCAGGGGCCGGACACTGAAGCTTTCTTT. The V call is TRBV18, the J call TRBJ1-1, with D tentatively TRBD1 (6 bases). The germline CDR1 and CDR2 sequences are KGHSH and LQKENI. The CDR3 has 14 residues. V lost 4 bases and J lost 3, with 12 bases in between.

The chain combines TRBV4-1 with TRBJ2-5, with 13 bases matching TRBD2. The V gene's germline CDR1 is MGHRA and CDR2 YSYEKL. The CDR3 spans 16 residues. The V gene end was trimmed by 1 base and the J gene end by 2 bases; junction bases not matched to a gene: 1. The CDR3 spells CASSQGLAGGQETQYF. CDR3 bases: TGCGCCAGCAGCCAAGGACTAGCGGGGGGACAAGAGACCCAGTACTTC.

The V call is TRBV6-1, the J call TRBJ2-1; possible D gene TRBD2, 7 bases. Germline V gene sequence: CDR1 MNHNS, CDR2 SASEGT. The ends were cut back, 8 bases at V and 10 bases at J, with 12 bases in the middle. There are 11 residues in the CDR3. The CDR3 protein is CASGGRGEQFF. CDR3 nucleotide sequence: TGTGCCAGCGGGGGGAGGGGGGAGCAGTTCTTC.

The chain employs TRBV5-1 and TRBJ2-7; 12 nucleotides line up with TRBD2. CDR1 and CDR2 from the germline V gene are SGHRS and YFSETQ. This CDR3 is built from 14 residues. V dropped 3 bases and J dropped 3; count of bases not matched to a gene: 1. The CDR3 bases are TGCGCCAGCAGCTCTAGCGGGGGGGGCTACGAGCAGTACTTC. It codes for CASSSSGGGYEQYF.

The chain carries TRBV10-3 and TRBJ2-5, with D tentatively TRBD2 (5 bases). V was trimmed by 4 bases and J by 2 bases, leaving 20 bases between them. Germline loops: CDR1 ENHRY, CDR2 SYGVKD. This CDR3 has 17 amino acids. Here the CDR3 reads CAISGTVGSVRQETQYF. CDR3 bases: TGTGCCATCAGTGGTACAGTGGGGAGCGTGAGGCAAGAGACCCAGTACTTC.

CDR3 loop: CASNYTDTQYF. CDR3 in DNA: TGCGCCAGCAACTACACAGATACGCAGTATTTT. The V call is TRBV5-1, the J call TRBJ2-3; D gene unclear. The ends were cut back, 6 bases at V and 2 bases at J, with 4 bases in the middle. This CDR3 has 11 residues. Germline V lookup: CDR1 SGHRS, CDR2 YFSETQ.

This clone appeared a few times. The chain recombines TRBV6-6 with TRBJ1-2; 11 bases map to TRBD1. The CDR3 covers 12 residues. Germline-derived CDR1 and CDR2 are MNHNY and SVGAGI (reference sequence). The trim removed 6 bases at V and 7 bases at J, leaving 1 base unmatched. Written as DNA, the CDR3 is TGTGCCAGCAGCGGGACAGGGGGTGGCTACACCTTC. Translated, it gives CASSGTGGGYTF.

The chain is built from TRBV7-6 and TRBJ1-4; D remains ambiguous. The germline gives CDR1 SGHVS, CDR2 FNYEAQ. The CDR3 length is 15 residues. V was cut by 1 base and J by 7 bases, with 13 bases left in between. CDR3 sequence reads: CASSLGRNNGEKLFF. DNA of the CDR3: TGTGCCAGCAGCTTAGGCAGGAACAACGGTGAAAAACTGTTTTTT. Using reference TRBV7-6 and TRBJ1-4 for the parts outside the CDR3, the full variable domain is GAGVSQSPRYKVTKRGQDVALRCDPISGHVSLYWYRQALGQGPEFLTYFNYEAQQDKSGLPNDRFSAERPEGSISTLTIQRTEQRDSAMYRCASSLGRNNGEKLFFGSGTQLSVL.

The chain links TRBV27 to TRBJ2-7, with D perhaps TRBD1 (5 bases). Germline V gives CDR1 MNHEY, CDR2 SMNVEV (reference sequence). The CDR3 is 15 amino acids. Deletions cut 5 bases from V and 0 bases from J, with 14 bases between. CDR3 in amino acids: CASSPGATSSYEQYF. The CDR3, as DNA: TGTGCCAGCAGTCCTGGGGCAACAAGCTCCTACGAGCAGTACTTC.

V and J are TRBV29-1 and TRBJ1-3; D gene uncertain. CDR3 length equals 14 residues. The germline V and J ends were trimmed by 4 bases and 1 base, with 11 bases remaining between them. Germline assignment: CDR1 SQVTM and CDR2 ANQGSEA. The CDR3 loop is CSVGARSSGNTIYF. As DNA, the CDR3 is TGCAGCGTTGGCGCCCGGTCTTCTGGAAACACCATATATTTT.

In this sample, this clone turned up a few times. Written as DNA, the CDR3 is TGTGCCAGCAGTGACCCCGGGACAGGGGGCTACACCTTC. Translating gives CASSDPGTGGYTF. The J gene is TRBJ1-2, the V gene TRBV6-1, with 9 nucleotides matching TRBD1. The CDR3 length is 13 residues. V gave up 3 bases and J gave up 8 bases; unmatched junction bases: 4. CDR1 and CDR2 from the germline V gene are MNHNS and SASEGT.

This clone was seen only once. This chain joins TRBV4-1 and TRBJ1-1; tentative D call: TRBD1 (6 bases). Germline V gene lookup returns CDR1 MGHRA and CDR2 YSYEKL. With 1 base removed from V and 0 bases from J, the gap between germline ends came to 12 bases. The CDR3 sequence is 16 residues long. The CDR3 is CASSQGTGTMNTEAFF. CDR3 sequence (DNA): TGCGCCAGCAGCCAAGGGACCGGGACAATGAACACTGAAGCTTTCTTT.

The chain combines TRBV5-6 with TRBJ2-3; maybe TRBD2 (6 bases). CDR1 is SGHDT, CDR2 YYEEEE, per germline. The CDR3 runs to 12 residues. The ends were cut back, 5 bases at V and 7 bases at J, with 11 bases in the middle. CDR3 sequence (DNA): TGTGCCAGCAGTTCGGCGGGGTATACGCAGTATTTT. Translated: CASSSAGYTQYF.

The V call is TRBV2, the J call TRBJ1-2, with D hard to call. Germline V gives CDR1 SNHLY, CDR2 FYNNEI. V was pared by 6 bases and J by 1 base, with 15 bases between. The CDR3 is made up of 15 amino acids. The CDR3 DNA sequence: TGTGCCAGCAGCCCTAGGGAGTGGAGTAACTATGGCTACACCTTC. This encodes CASSPREWSNYGYTF.

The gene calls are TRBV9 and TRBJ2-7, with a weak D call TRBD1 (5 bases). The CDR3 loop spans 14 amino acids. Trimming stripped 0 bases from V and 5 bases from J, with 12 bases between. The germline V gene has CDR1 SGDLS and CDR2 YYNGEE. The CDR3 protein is CASSVGQGVNEQYF. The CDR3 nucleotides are TGTGCCAGCAGCGTAGGCCAGGGTGTGAACGAGCAGTACTTC.

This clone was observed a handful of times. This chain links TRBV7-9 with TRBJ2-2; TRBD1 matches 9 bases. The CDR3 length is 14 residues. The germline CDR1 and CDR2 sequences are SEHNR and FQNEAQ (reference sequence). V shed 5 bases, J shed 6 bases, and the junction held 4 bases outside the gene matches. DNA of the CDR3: TGTGCCAGCAGCATCAGACAGGGGGCCGGGGAGCTGTTTTTT. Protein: CASSIRQGAGELFF.

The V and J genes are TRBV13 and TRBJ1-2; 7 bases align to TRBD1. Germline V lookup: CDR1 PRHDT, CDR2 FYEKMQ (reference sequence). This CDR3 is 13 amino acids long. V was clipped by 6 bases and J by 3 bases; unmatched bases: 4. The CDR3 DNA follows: TGTGCCAGCAGTATAGACAGGGACTATGGCTACACCTTC. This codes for CASSIDRDYGYTF.

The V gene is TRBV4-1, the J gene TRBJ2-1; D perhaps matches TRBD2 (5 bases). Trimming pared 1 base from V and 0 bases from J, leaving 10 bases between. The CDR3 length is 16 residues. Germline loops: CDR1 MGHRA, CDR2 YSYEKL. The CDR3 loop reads CASSQVQRISYNEQFF. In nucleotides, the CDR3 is TGCGCCAGCAGCCAAGTACAGCGGATCTCCTACAATGAGCAGTTCTTC.

The CDR3 DNA sequence: TGTGCCAGCTCACCACGGACTAGTTATTCCTACGAGCAGTACTTC. It yields the protein CASSPRTSYSYEQYF. The rearrangement uses TRBV18 and TRBJ2-7; TRBD2 matches at 7 bases. The germline V gene has CDR1 KGHSH and CDR2 LQKENI. The length of the CDR3 is 15 residues. Losses at the gene ends were 1 base for V and 1 base for J; bases not matched to a gene: 4. The variable domain in full, completed from reference TRBV18 and TRBJ2-7, reads NAGVMQNPRHLVRRRGQEARLRCSPMKGHSHVYWYRQLPEEGLKFMVYLQKENIIDESGMPKERFSAEFPKEGPSILRIQQVVRGDSAAYFCASSPRTSYSYEQYFGPGTRLTVT.

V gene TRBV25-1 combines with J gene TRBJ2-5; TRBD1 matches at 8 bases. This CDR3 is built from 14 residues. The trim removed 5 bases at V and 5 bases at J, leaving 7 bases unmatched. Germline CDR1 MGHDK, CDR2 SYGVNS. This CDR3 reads CASSRQGAQETQYF. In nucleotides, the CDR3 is TGTGCCAGCAGTCGTCAGGGGGCGCAGGAGACCCAGTACTTC.

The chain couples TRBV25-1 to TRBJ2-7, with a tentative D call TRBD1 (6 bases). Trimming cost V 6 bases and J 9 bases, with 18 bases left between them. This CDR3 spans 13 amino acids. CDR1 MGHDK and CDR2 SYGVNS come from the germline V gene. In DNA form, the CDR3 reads TGTGCCAGCAGGGCAGGGGTAGAAGTGGGGCAGTACTTC. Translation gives CASRAGVEVGQYF.

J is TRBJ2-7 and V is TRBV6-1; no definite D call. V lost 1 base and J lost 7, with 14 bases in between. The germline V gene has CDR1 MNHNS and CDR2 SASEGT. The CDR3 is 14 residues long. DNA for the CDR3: TGTGCCAGCAGTGAAGTATACATTCCAATTGAGCAGTACTTC. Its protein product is CASSEVYIPIEQYF.

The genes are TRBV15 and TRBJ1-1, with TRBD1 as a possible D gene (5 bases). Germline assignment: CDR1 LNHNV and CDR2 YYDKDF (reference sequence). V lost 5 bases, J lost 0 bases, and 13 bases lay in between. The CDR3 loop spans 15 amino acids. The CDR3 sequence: CATSVNRPMNTEAFF. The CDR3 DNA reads TGTGCCACCAGCGTAAACAGGCCTATGAACACTGAAGCTTTCTTT.